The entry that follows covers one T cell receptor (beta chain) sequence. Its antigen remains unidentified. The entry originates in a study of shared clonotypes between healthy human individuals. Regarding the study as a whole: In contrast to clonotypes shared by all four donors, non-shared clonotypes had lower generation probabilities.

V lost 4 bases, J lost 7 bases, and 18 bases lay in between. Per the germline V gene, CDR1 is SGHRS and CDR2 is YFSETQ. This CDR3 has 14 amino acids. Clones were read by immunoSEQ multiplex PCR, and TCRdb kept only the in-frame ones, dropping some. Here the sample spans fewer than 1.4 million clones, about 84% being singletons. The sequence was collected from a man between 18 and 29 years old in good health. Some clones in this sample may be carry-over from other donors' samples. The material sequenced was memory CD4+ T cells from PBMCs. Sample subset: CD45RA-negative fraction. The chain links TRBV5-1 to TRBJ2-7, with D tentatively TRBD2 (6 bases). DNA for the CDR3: TGCGCCAGCAGCCGATTGGAGGGTATTGGGGAGCAGTACTTC. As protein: CASSRLEGIGEQYF.